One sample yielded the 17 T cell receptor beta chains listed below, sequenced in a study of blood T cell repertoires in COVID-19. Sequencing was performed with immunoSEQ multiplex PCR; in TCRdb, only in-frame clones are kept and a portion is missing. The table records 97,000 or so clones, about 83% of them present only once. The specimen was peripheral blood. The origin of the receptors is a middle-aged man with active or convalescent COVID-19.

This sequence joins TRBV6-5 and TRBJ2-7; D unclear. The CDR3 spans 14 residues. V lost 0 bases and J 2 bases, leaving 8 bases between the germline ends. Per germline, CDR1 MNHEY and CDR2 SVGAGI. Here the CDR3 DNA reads TGTGCCAGCAGTTACTCGCTCAGTACCTACGAGCAGTACTTC. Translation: CASSYSLSTYEQYF.

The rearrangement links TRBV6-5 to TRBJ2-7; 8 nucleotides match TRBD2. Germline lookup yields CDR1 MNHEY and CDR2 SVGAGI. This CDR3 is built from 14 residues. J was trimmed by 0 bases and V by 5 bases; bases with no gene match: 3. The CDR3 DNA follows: TGTGCCAGCAGTAGGGCGGGGGGCTCCTACGAGCAGTACTTC. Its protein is CASSRAGGSYEQYF.

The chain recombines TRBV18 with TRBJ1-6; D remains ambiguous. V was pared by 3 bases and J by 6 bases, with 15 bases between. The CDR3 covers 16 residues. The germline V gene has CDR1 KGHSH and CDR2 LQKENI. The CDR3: CASSPFGSESNSPLHF. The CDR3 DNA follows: TGTGCCAGCTCACCGTTCGGTTCTGAGTCTAATTCACCCCTCCACTTT.

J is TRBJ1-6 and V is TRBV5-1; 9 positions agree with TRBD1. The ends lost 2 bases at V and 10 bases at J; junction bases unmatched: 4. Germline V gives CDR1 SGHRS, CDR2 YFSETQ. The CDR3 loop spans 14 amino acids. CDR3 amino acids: CASSLNGQGSPLHF. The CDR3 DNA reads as TGCGCCAGCAGCTTAAACGGACAGGGGTCACCCCTCCACTTT.

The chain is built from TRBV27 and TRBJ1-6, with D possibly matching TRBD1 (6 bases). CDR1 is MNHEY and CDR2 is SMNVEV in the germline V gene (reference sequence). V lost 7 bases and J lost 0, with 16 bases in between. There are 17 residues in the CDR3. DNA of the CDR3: TGTGCCAGCACGAAGGGGGTCCCGAGCTCCTATAATTCACCCCTCCACTTT. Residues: CASTKGVPSSYNSPLHF.

The CDR3 DNA is TGTGCCAGCAGTGCGCAGGGGTATTCACCCCTCCACTTT. It encodes CASSAQGYSPLHF. The chain couples TRBV25-1 to TRBJ1-6, with a weak D call TRBD1 (6 bases). V was clipped by 4 bases and J by 8 bases, with 9 bases between them. CDR1 is MGHDK, CDR2 SYGVNS, per germline. The CDR3 is 13 residues long.

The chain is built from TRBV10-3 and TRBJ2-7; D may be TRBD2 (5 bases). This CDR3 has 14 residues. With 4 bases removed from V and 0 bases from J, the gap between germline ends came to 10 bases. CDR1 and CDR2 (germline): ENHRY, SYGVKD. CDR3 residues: CAISVEALSYEQYF. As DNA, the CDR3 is TGTGCCATCAGTGTGGAGGCACTCTCCTACGAGCAGTACTTC.

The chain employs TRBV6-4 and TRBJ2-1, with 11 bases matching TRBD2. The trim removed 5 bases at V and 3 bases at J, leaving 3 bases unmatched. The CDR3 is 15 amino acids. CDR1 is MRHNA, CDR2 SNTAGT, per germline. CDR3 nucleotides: TGTGCCAGCAGTTCTCTAGCGGGGGGCTACAATGAGCAGTTCTTC. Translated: CASSSLAGGYNEQFF.

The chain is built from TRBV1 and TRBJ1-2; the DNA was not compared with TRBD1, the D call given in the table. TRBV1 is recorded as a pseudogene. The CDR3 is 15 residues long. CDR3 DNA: TGCACCAGCAGCCAGGGTGACAGGGGAACCTATGGCTACACCTTC. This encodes CTSSQGDRGTYGYTF.

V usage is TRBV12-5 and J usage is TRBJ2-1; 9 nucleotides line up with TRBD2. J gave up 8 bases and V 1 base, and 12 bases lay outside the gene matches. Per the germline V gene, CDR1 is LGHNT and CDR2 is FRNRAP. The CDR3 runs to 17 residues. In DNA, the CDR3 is TGTGCTAGTGGTTTGGGCCTATTAGGCGGGGGGGCACATGAGCAGTTCTTC. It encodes CASGLGLLGGGAHEQFF.

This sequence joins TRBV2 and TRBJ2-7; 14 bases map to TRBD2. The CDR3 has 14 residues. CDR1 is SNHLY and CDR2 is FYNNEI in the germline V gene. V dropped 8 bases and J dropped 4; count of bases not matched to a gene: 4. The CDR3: CASRTSGGSYEQYF. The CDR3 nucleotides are TGTGCCAGCCGGACTAGCGGGGGGTCGTACGAGCAGTACTTC.

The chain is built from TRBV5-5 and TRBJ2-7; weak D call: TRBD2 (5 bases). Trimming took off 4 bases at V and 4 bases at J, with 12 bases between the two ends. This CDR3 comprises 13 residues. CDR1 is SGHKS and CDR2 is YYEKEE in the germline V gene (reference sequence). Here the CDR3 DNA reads TGTGCCAGCAGCCCGGGGATGATTTACGAGCAGTACTTC. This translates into CASSPGMIYEQYF. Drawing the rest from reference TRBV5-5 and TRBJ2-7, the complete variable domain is DAGVTQSPTHLIKTRGQQVTLRCSPISGHKSVSWYQQVLGQGPQFIFQYYEKEERGRGNFPDRFSARQFPNYSSELNVNALLLGDSALYLCASSPGMIYEQYFGPGTRLTVT.

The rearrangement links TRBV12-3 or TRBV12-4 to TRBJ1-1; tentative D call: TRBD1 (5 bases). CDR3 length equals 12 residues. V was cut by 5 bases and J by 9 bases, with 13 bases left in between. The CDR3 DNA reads TGTGCCAGCAGTATCGGCGGGGGGAAAGCTTTCTTT. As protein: CASSIGGGKAFF.

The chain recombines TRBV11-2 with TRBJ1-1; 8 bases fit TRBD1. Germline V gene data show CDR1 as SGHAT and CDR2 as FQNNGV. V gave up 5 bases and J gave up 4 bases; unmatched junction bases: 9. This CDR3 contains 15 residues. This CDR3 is CASSPTTGEVTEAFF. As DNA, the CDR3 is TGTGCCAGCAGCCCGACGACAGGGGAGGTCACTGAAGCTTTCTTT.

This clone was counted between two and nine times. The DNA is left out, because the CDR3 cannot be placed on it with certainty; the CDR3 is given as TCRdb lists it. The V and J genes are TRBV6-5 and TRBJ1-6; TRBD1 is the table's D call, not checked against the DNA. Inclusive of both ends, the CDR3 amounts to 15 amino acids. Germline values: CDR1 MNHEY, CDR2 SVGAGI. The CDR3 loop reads CASSTSDRGNSPLHF.

The CDR3 here is CASTSGGAGGTEAFF. DNA of the CDR3: TGTGCCAGCACCTCAGGGGGTGCCGGTGGCACTGAAGCTTTCTTT. The chain uses TRBV6-5 and TRBJ1-1; TRBD1 matches 7 bases. V shed 7 bases and J 4 bases; nucleotides not matched to a gene: 12. The germline gives CDR1 MNHEY, CDR2 SVGAGI. This CDR3 is built from 15 residues.

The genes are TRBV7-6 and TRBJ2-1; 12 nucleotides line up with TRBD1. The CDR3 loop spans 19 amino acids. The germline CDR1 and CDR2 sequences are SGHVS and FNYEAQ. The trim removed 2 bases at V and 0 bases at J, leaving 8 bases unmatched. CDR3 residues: CASSLRGQGALSSYNEQFF. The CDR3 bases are TGTGCCAGCAGCTTAAGGGGACAGGGGGCTTTGAGCTCCTACAATGAGCAGTTCTTC.